Listed below are T cell receptor beta chains from one sample, sequenced in a study of blood T cell repertoires in COVID-19. Assay used: immunoSEQ multiplex PCR; TCRdb lists only in-frame clones, some missing. The table lists 360,000 or so clones, roughly 84% of them singletons. The sequencing sample was made of PBMCs or T cells enriched from blood (not recorded which). Every receptor here comes from a woman younger than 45 who had recovered from COVID-19. Both conserved end residues are part of each CDR3. A D gene is named only where the DNA matches it firmly. Only part of the rows carry a size: once, few, many, or a class if the clone is expanded.

clone_size,d_call,v_call,j_call,cdr3_nt,cdr3_aa
-,TRBD2,TRBV29-1,TRBJ2-5,TGCAGCGTTAAAGGCCTAGCGGGAGGAGGGTTTGAAGAGACCCAGTACTTC,CSVKGLAGGGFEETQYF
-,-,TRBV2,TRBJ1-3,TGTGCCAGCACCATCAGGCAGGGGACCCCTCTCTCTGGAAACACCATATATTTT,CASTIRQGTPLSGNTIYF
-,TRBD1,TRBV4-1,TRBJ1-1,TGCGCCAGCAGCCAAAGGACAGGAATTAACACTGAAGCTTTCTTT,CASSQRTGINTEAFF
-,-,TRBV3-1/TRBV3-2,TRBJ1-4,TGTGCCAGCAGCCAAGACGACTGGGCAACTAATGAAAAACTGTTTTTT,CASSQDDWATNEKLFF
-,TRBD2,TRBV15,TRBJ2-1,TGTGCCACCAGCAGAGATTTGGTAGCGGGAGAAGTTGAGCAGTTCTTC,CATSRDLVAGEVEQFF
-,-,TRBV18,TRBJ1-5,TGTGCCAGCTCACCAGGGGGGGGCGATCAGCCCCAGCATTTT,CASSPGGGDQPQHF
-,TRBD1,TRBV5-1,TRBJ1-1,TGCGCCAGCAGCTCTACAGGGGGGACCACTGAAGCTTTCTTT,CASSSTGGTTEAFF
-,-,TRBV7-9,TRBJ2-3,TGTGCCAGCAGCGGGGGGGCTTGGAGCACAGATACGCAGTATTTT,CASSGGAWSTDTQYF
-,-,TRBV19,TRBJ2-1,TGTGCCAGTAGTATCTTTAGCGGTAGCTCCTACAATGAGCAGTTCTTC,CASSIFSGSSYNEQFF
-,-,TRBV18,TRBJ1-4,TGTGCCAGCTCACCACGCGGGCCGGGGAGTGATGAAAAACTGTTTTTT,CASSPRGPGSDEKLFF
-,TRBD1,TRBV15,TRBJ1-2,TGTGCCACCAGCAGGGACAGGGGGTGGAACTATGGCTACACCTTC,CATSRDRGWNYGYTF
-,-,TRBV5-6,TRBJ2-2,TGTGCCAGCCGCACAGGGGGGGTCGACACCGGGGAGCTGTTTTTT,CASRTGGVDTGELFF
-,-,TRBV24-1,TRBJ2-3,TGTGCCACCAGTGATTTTAGGGGGACAGATACGCAGTATTTT,CATSDFRGTDTQYF
-,TRBD1,TRBV28,TRBJ2-2,TGTGCCACAGGGGGCGGGATAGCCGGGGAGCTGTTTTTT,CATGGGIAGELFF
-,-,TRBV5-8,TRBJ2-7,TGTGCCAGCAGAATTGGGGACACCAACTCCTACGAGCAGTACTTC,CASRIGDTNSYEQYF
-,-,TRBV7-2,TRBJ2-7,TGTGCCAGCAGCTTAGTCCCTAGCACGACCTACGAGCAGTACTTC,CASSLVPSTTYEQYF
-,-,TRBV30,TRBJ1-5,TGTGCCTGGAGTGTAGACAGGAATCAGCCCCAGCATTTT,CAWSVDRNQPQHF
few,-,TRBV18,TRBJ1-3,TGTGCCAGCTCACTACTGACACCGTCCGCTGGAAACACCATATATTTT,CASSLLTPSAGNTIYF
-,-,TRBV9,TRBJ1-3,TGTGCCAGCAGGGACAACAGGGGAAACACCATATATTTT,CASRDNRGNTIYF
once,TRBD1,TRBV27,TRBJ2-7,TGTGCCAGCAGTTTTGACAGGGGCTACGAGCAGTACTTC,CASSFDRGYEQYF
once,TRBD2,TRBV3-1/TRBV3-2,TRBJ2-7,TGTGCCAGCAGCCCAACTAGCGGGGGTACCTACGAGCAGTACTTC,CASSPTSGGTYEQYF
-,TRBD2,TRBV27,TRBJ2-7,TGTGCCAGCAGTTTATTAGGCGGGAGCTTTAACTACGAGCAGTACTTC,CASSLLGGSFNYEQYF